This TCR beta chain was sequenced during a study of CD8+ T cells in alopecia areata. The study's findings and limits: Lesional scalp displayed greater clonality than normal scalp, most notably in alopecia totalis/universalis.

cDNA reverse transcribed from extracted RNA served as the sequencing template. TCRdb's table, derived via immunoSEQ multiplex PCR, lists solely in-frame clones and lacks some. The profile covers about 200,000 clones, with about 61% appearing a single time and roughly 5.3% taken by the ten largest. Note on this clone: Its antigen is still unknown.

From germline, CDR1 is PRHDT and CDR2 FYEKMQ (reference sequence). Trimming shortened V by 5 bases and J by 4 bases, and 13 bases separated the two germline ends. The CDR3 contains 14 residues. PBMCs, the starting material, were the source of sorted CD4+ and CD8+ T cells. The chain uses TRBV13 and TRBJ2-3, with D hard to call. The receptor was derived from a human donor in good health. Sequenced: CD8+ T cells sorted from blood. In DNA, the CDR3 is TGTGCCAGCAGCCCCCGCTCCAGCGCAGATACGCAGTATTTT. Protein product: CASSPRSSADTQYF.